Below are 5 T cell receptor beta chains sequenced from a single sample in a study of blood T cell repertoires in COVID-19. The method was immunoSEQ multiplex PCR; TCRdb's version includes in-frame clones alone and lacks a portion of them. The sample lists under 200,000 clones, roughly 91% occurring once. The sample was peripheral blood. These TCRs come from a man aged 35-49 years with active or convalescent COVID-19.

The chain couples TRBV5-4 to TRBJ2-1, with 15 bases matching TRBD2. Germline lookup yields CDR1 SGHNT and CDR2 YYREEE (reference sequence). The CDR3 runs to 15 residues. Trimming took 4 bases from V and 8 from J; bases not matched to a gene: 4. The CDR3 DNA reads as TGTGCCAGCAGCCCGGGACTAGCGGGAGGCGATGAGCAGTTCTTC. It codes for CASSPGLAGGDEQFF.

The chain recombines TRBV19 with TRBJ2-2; D possibly corresponds to TRBD1 (6 bases). V was pared by 5 bases and J by 3 bases, with 10 bases between. Germline CDR1 LNHDA, CDR2 SQIVND (reference sequence). The CDR3 extends over 14 amino acids. The CDR3 region is CASSGDTYTGELFF. The CDR3 DNA reads TGTGCCAGTAGTGGGGACACTTACACCGGGGAGCTGTTTTTT. Based on the CDR3 plus reference TRBV19 and TRBJ2-2, the full variable domain is DGGITQSPKYLFRKEGQNVTLSCEQNLNHDAMYWYRQDPGQGLRLIYYSQIVNDFQKGDIAEGYSVSREKKESFPLTVTSAQKNPTAFYLCASSGDTYTGELFFGEGSRLTVL.

V usage is TRBV7-9 and J usage is TRBJ2-7; TRBD1 aligns across 7 bases. The germline V gene encodes CDR1 SEHNR and CDR2 FQNEAQ (reference sequence). CDR3 length equals 14 residues. Trimming at V came to 6 bases and at J to 1 base, leaving 6 bases not matched to a gene. CDR3 bases: TGTGCCAGCAGTTATACGGGACAGTCCTACGAGCAGTACTTC. This codes for CASSYTGQSYEQYF.

This clone was found once. This chain joins TRBV18 and TRBJ1-2; no clear D gene. The CDR3 covers 12 residues. The germline CDR1 and CDR2 sequences are KGHSH and LQKENI. Trimming removed 6 bases from V and 8 bases from J, with 13 bases in between. CDR3 protein: CASSGRSIGYTF. CDR3 in DNA: TGTGCCAGCTCCGGGAGGTCGATAGGCTACACCTTC.

CDR3 loop: CASSWGLAGRDTQYF. The CDR3 DNA reads as TGTGCCAGCAGCTGGGGACTAGCGGGTCGAGATACGCAGTATTTT. This chain connects TRBV5-4 to TRBJ2-3, with TRBD2 identical over 12 bases. Germline CDR1 and CDR2: SGHNT and YYREEE (reference sequence). The CDR3 totals 15 residues. V was pared by 3 bases and J by 5 bases, with 4 bases of the junction left unmatched.